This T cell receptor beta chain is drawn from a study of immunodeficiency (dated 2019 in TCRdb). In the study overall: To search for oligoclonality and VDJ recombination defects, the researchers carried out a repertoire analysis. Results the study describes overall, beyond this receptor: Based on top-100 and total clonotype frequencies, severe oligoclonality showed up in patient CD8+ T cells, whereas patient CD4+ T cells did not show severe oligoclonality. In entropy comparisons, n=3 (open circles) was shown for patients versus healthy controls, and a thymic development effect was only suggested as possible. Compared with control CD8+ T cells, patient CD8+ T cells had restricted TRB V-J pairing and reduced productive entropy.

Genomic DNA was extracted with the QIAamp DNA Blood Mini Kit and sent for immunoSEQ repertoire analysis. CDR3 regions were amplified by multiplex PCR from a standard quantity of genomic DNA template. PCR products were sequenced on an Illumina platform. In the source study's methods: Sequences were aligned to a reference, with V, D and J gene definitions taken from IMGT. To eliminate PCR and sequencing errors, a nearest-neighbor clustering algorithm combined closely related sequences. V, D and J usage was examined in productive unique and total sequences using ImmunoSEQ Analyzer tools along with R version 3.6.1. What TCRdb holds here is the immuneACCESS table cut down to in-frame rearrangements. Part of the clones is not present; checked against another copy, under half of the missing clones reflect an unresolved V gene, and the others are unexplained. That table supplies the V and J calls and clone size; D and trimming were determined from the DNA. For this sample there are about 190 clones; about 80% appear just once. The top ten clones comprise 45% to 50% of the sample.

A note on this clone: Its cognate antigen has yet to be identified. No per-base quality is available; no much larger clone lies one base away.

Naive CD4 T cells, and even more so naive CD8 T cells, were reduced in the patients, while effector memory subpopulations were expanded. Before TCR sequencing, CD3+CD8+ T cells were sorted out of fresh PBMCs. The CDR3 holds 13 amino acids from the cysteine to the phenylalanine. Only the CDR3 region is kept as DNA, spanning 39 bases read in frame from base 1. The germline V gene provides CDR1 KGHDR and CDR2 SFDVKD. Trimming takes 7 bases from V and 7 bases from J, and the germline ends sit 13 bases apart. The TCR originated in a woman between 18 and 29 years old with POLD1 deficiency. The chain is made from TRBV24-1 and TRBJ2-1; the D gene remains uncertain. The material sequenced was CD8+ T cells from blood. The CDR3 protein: CATRSSFRNEQFF. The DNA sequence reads TGTGCCACCAGATCATCATTTAGAAATGAGCAGTTCTTC.